The 5 T cell receptor beta chains below come from one sample, sequenced in a study of CD8 T cells in ankylosing spondylitis. Study-level points and caveats: There was a TCR beta motif, made of roughly eight highly homologous variants, that appeared characteristic of ankylosing spondylitis blood.

Each CDR3 protein is one row after TCRdb ran MiXCR on the 5' RACE reads. The table shows over 600,000 distinct CDR3 sequences, with over 15% occurring only once. No cognate antigen is known for these TCRs. Material for sequencing was blood, either unsorted or a sorted T cell fraction (not recorded which). The receptors come from a male donor with ankylosing spondylitis.

This clonotype was found a few times. The chain links TRBV20-1 to TRBJ1-6, with D maybe TRBD1 (5 bases). This CDR3 comprises 14 residues. Per germline, CDR1 DFQATT and CDR2 SNEGSKA (reference sequence). V lost 6 bases and J 9 bases, leaving 18 bases between the germline ends. The CDR3 loop reads CSALSGQGASPLHF. The CDR3 bases are TGCAGTGCCCTGTCGGGGCAGGGTGCTTCACCCCTCCACTTT.

This clonotype was observed a handful of times. The rearrangement links TRBV7-2 to TRBJ2-7; D possibly corresponds to TRBD2 (5 bases). The CDR3 has 16 residues. Germline CDR1 is SGHTA and CDR2 is FQGNSA. The V end was cut by 1 base, the J end by 0 bases, with 13 bases between. The DNA for the CDR3 is TGTGCCAGCAGCTTAGGGGAAGGACTTAGCTCCTACGAGCAGTACTTC. Translating it yields CASSLGEGLSSYEQYF.

The V gene is TRBV9, the J gene TRBJ2-1; TRBD2 matches 10 bases. The CDR3 contains 17 residues. Trimming removed 0 bases from V and 6 bases from J; junction bases left unmatched: 9. Germline loops: CDR1 SGDLS, CDR2 YYNGEE. In DNA, the CDR3 is TGTGCCAGCAGCGTAGGGCCTAGCGGGAGTTTGGCCAATGAGCAGTTCTTC. This sequence encodes CASSVGPSGSLANEQFF. Supplemented by reference TRBV9 and TRBJ2-1, the full variable domain reads DSGVTQTPKHLITATGQRVTLRCSPRSGDLSVYWYQQSLDQGLQFLIQYYNGEERAKGNILERFSAQQFPDLHSELNLSSLELGDSALYFCASSVGPSGSLANEQFFGPGTRLTVL.

This clonotype was seen more than once but under ten times. The gene calls are TRBV29-1 and TRBJ2-7, with D possibly called TRBD1 or TRBD2 (5 bases each). The V end was cut by 5 bases, the J end by 7 bases, with 15 bases between. Per germline, CDR1 SQVTM and CDR2 ANQGSEA. The CDR3 has 12 amino acids. The CDR3 nucleotides are TGCAGCGTTAAGAGGGGTGAAAAGGAGCAGTACTTC. This codes for CSVKRGEKEQYF.

Ten or more counts support this clonotype. The chain is built from TRBV20-1 and TRBJ2-3, with D uncertain. Looked up from germline, CDR1 is DFQATT and CDR2 is SNEGSKA (reference sequence). V gave up 6 bases and J gave up 6 bases, with 10 bases separating them. CDR3 length equals 11 residues. This CDR3 is CSAAHEDTQYF. CDR3 sequence (DNA): TGCAGTGCCGCCCACGAGGATACGCAGTATTTT.